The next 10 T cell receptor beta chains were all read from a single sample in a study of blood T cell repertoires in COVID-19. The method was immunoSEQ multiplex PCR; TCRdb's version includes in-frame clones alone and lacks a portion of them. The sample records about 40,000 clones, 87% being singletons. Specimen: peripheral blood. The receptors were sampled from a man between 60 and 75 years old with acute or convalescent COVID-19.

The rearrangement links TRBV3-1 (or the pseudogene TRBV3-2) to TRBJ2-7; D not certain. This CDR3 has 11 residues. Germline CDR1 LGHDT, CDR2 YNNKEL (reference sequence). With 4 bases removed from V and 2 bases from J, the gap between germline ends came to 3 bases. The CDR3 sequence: CASSRAYEQYF. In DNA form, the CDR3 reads TGTGCCAGCAGCCGAGCCTACGAGCAGTACTTC.

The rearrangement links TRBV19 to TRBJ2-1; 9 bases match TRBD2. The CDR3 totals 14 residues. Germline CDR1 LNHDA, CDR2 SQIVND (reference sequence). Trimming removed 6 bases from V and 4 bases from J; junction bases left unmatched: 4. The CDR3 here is CASRSAGGYNEQFF. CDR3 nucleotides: TGTGCCAGTAGGTCGGCGGGGGGGTACAATGAGCAGTTCTTC.

The CDR3, as DNA: TGTGCCAGCTCACCATTGGGGACTAGCGGGAGCATGTACAATGAGCAGTTCTTC. As protein: CASSPLGTSGSMYNEQFF. V and J are TRBV18 and TRBJ2-1, with TRBD2 matching over 14 bases. The CDR3 covers 18 residues. Germline V gives CDR1 KGHSH, CDR2 LQKENI. The J segment lost 4 bases and the V segment lost 2 bases, leaving 7 bases of the junction unmatched.

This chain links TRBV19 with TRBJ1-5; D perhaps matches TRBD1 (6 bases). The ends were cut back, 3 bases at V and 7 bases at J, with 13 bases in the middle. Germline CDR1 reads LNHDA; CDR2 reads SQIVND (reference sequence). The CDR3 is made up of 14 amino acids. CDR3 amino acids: CASSITEGDQPQHF. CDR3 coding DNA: TGTGCCAGTAGTATTACAGAGGGGGACCAGCCCCAGCATTTT.

In DNA, the CDR3 is TGTGCTAGTGGTTTGGGCAACCAGGGGGCAGGGCTACGCGAGCAGTACGTC. Its translation is CASGLGNQGAGLREQYV. The chain uses TRBV12-5 and TRBJ2-7; 8 bases fit TRBD1. The CDR3 contains 17 residues. J lost 6 bases, V lost 1 base, and 14 bases had no gene match. Germline lookup yields CDR1 LGHNT and CDR2 FRNRAP.

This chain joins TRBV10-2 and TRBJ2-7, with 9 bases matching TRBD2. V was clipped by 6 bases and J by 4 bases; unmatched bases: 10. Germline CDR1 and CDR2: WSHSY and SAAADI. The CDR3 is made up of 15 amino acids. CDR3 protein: CASSRGSGRGYEQYF. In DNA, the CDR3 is TGCGCCAGCAGCCGCGGTAGCGGGAGAGGGTACGAGCAGTACTTC.

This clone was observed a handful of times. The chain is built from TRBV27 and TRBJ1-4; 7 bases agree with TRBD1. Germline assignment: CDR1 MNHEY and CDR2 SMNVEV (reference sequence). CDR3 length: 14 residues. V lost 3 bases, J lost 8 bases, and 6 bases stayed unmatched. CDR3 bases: TGTGCCAGCAGTTTTCAGGGGGTGGGGGAAAAACTGTTTTTT. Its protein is CASSFQGVGEKLFF.

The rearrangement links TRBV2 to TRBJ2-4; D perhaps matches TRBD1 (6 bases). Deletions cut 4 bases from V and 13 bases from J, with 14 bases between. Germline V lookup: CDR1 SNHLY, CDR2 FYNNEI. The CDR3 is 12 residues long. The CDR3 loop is CASSVMQGSQYF. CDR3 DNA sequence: TGTGCCAGCAGTGTCATGCAGGGGAGCCAGTACTTC.

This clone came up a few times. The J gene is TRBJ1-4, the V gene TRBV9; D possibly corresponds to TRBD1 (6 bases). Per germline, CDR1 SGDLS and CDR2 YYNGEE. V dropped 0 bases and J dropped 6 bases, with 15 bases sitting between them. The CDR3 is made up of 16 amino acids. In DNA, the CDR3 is TGTGCCAGCAGCGTAGACACCGGGACATGGGATGAAAAACTGTTTTTT. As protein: CASSVDTGTWDEKLFF.

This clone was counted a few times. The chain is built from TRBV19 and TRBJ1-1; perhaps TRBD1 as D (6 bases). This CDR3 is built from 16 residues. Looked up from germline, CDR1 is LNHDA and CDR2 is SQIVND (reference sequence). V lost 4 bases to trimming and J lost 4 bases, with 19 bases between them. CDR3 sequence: CASSKGVGGTSTEAFF. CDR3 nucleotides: TGTGCCAGTAGTAAGGGGGTGGGAGGGACTAGCACTGAAGCTTTCTTT.